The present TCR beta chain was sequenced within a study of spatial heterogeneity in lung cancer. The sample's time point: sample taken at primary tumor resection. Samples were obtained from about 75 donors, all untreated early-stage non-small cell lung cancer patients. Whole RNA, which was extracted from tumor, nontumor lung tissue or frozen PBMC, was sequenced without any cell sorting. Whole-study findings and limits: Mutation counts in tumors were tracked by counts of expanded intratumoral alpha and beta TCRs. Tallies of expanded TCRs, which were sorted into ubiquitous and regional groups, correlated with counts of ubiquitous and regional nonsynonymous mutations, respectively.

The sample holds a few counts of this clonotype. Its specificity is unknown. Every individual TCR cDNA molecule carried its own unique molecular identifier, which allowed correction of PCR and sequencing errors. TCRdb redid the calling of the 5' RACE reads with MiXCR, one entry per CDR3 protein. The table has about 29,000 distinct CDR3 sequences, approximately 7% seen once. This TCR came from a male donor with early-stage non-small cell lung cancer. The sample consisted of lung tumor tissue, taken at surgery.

CDR3 DNA: TGTGCCAGCAACCACAGGGGTGGTGAAGGCACCGGGGAGCTGTTTTTT. This gives the protein CASNHRGGEGTGELFF. This chain joins TRBV6-1 and TRBJ2-2; TRBD1 matches at 7 bases. The V segment lost 7 bases and the J segment 4 bases; nucleotides outside the gene matches: 12. The CDR3 is 16 amino acids. The germline V gene has CDR1 MNHNS and CDR2 SASEGT.